This note documents a single T cell receptor beta chain sequence. The target antigen is unknown. Peripheral blood genomic DNA, not sorted cells or RNA, was the template. The sample comes from a study of T cell repertoires in aging, cancer and after chemotherapy. The wider study: Donors were grouped into six age bands spanning 30 or younger through 70 or older. Glioblastoma patients receiving temozolomide-based therapy gave paired samples before and after chemotherapy. The whole study produced a dataset of roughly 8.8 million TCR reads. Findings and limits, study-wide: Median generation probability rose over the chemotherapy interval in each cancer cohort, suggesting rebound thymic output.

Multiplex touch-down PCR with TRB-A/B primers amplified rearranged V-D-J TRB sequences. TCRdb re-analysed the multiplex PCR reads in MiXCR, keeping a single row per CDR3 protein. The repertoire holds over 1,500 distinct CDR3 sequences, 30% to 35% seen once, with 28% in the top ten. V gave up 4 bases and J gave up 4 bases; unmatched junction bases: 8. This CDR3 has 15 amino acids. The V gene's germline CDR1 is SGHAT and CDR2 FQNNGV. Sequencing was done on a sample of blood. The rearrangement links TRBV11-2 to TRBJ2-5, with 8 positions matching TRBD2. The receptor was derived from a human donor with a solid tumor. The donor label of this sample is uncertain. The CDR3 bases are TGTGCCAGCAGCTCCGGGGGAGCGGGAGCAGAGACCCAGTACTTC. It encodes CASSSGGAGAETQYF.